Detailed here is one T cell receptor (beta chain). The target antigen is unknown. This entry belongs to a study of cytomegalovirus exposure and HLA in healthy donors. Study results and caveats: Presence/absence analyses assumed roughly uniform sequencing depth across donors.

Vbeta (60) and Jbeta (13) primers were used in the PCR. Only in-frame clones appear in the TCRdb table, and some are missing; sequencing was by immunoSEQ multiplex PCR. This sample has 90,000 or so clones, with roughly four fifths found just once. Germline trimming cut 6 bases from V and 7 bases from J; bases unmatched to any gene: 5. From germline, CDR1 is MNHNY and CDR2 SVGAGI (reference sequence). CDR3 length: 14 amino acids. The sequenced sample consisted of PBMCs. The clonotype comes from a man aged 25 to 40 in good health and CMV-seropositive. V and J are TRBV6-6 and TRBJ1-5; 11 bases are a match to TRBD1. Written as DNA, the CDR3 is TGTGCCAGCAGGGGGACAGGGGGGGGCCAGCCCCAGCATTTT. Its protein is CASRGTGGGQPQHF.